One sample yielded the 14 T cell receptor beta chains listed below, sequenced in a study of T cell changes during pregnancy in multiple sclerosis. Produced via immunoSEQ multiplex PCR; TCRdb's table is partial and in-frame only. The sample has approximately 50,000 clones, approximately 94% seen once; the top ten hold around 0.31%. The sample was CD4+ T cells from peripheral blood mononuclear cells, taken in the third trimester of pregnancy. These receptors were obtained from a female donor with multiple sclerosis, enrolled in a pregnancy study.

The rearrangement uses TRBV5-1 and TRBJ2-5; D unresolved. The CDR3 spans 13 residues. CDR1 and CDR2 (germline): SGHRS, YFSETQ. Trimming shortened V by 0 bases and J by 0 bases, and 3 bases separated the two germline ends. The CDR3 DNA sequence: TGCGCCAGCAGCTTGGCTTACCAAGAGACCCAGTACTTC. Translating it yields CASSLAYQETQYF.

V is TRBV29-1 and J is TRBJ2-2, with 8 bases that match TRBD2. CDR1 is SQVTM and CDR2 is ANQGSEA in the germline V gene. The CDR3 totals 13 residues. Trimming cost V 1 base and J 8 bases; bases outside gene matches: 3. CDR3 nucleotide sequence: TGCAGCGTTGAAGCCGGACTAGCAGGGGAGCTGTTTTTT. The encoded protein is CSVEAGLAGELFF.

The chain recombines TRBV5-1 with TRBJ2-7; D is possibly TRBD2 (6 bases). Germline V CDR1 and CDR2: SGHRS, YFSETQ. The length of the CDR3 is 13 residues. V gave up 8 bases and J gave up 0 bases, with 12 bases separating them. The CDR3 spells CASRGKDSYEQYF. CDR3 DNA: TGCGCCAGTCGCGGGAAGGACTCCTACGAGCAGTACTTC. Complete variable domain (other parts from reference TRBV5-1 and TRBJ2-7): KAGVTQTPRYLIKTRGQQVTLSCSPISGHRSVSWYQQTPGQGLQFLFEYFSETQRNKGNFPGRFSGRQFSNSRSEMNVSTLELGDSALYLCASRGKDSYEQYFGPGTRLTVT.

This chain links TRBV18 with TRBJ2-7, with D perhaps TRBD1 (6 bases). The CDR3 extends over 17 amino acids. Germline assignment: CDR1 KGHSH and CDR2 LQKENI. V was trimmed by 3 bases and J by 0 bases, leaving 18 bases between them. The DNA for the CDR3 is TGTGCCAGCTCACCGCTAGTTGGGCAGGGGAGCTCCTACGAGCAGTACTTC. Encoded protein: CASSPLVGQGSSYEQYF.

The CDR3 nucleotides read TGTGCCAGTAGCCGGGGGACGGTAGACACTGAAGCTTTCTTT. This gives the protein CASSRGTVDTEAFF. The rearrangement joins TRBV19 to TRBJ1-1, with D possibly TRBD1 on 5 matching bases. The CDR3 is 14 residues long. Germline assignment: CDR1 LNHDA and CDR2 SQIVND (reference sequence). Trimming took off 6 bases at V and 3 bases at J, with 14 bases between the two ends.

The chain links TRBV29-1 to TRBJ1-5; 9 nucleotides align to TRBD1. Germline-derived CDR1 and CDR2 are SQVTM and ANQGSEA. J gave up 2 bases and V 4 bases, and 3 bases lay outside the gene matches. The CDR3 consists of 14 residues. In DNA, the CDR3 is TGCAGCGTTGGACAGGGGGGAGGCAATCAGCCCCAGCATTTT. Translating gives CSVGQGGGNQPQHF.

V usage is TRBV7-2 and J usage is TRBJ2-3; TRBD1 matches 10 bases. This CDR3 has 14 amino acids. Germline trimming cut 8 bases from V and 10 bases from J; bases unmatched to any gene: 12. The germline V gene has CDR1 SGHTA and CDR2 FQGNSA. The DNA for the CDR3 is TGTGCCAGCGGGGAGGGACAGGGGTCTCTCGCGCAGTATTTT. Protein sequence: CASGEGQGSLAQYF.

This sequence joins TRBV23-1 and TRBJ2-7, with D perhaps matching TRBD2 (5 bases). TRBV23-1 is an ORF; its function is uncertain. V was pared by 2 bases and J by 3 bases, with 11 bases between. This CDR3 comprises 14 residues. CDR3 region: CASSQLAGDYEQYF. CDR3 sequence (DNA): TGCGCCAGCAGTCAACTAGCTGGGGACTACGAGCAGTACTTC.

The chain uses TRBV30 and TRBJ1-1; the D is unclear. CDR3 length equals 15 residues. CDR1 is GTSNPN, CDR2 SVGIG, per germline (reference sequence). Trimming shortened V by 3 bases and J by 7 bases, and 21 bases separated the two germline ends. The CDR3 is CAWRVLGRMRHEAFF. The CDR3 DNA reads TGTGCCTGGAGGGTCCTGGGCCGGATGCGACATGAAGCTTTCTTT.

This clone was detected once. V gene TRBV11-3 combines with J gene TRBJ2-1; D is possibly TRBD1 (7 bases). With 5 bases removed from V and 12 bases from J, the gap between germline ends came to 14 bases. There are 12 residues in the CDR3. CDR1 is SGHNT, CDR2 YENEEA, per germline. This CDR3 is CASSHTGDRQFF. The CDR3 coding sequence is TGTGCCAGCAGCCATACGGGGGACAGGCAGTTCTTC.

The chain combines TRBV5-1 with TRBJ2-3, with D possibly matching TRBD2 (6 bases). Germline-derived CDR1 and CDR2 are SGHRS and YFSETQ. The germline V and J ends were trimmed by 4 bases and 0 bases, with 15 bases remaining between them. CDR3 size: 16 residues. CDR3 DNA: TGCGCCAGCAGCGCAGTATCGGCGGGAAGCACAGATACGCAGTATTTT. It codes for CASSAVSAGSTDTQYF.

The V and J genes are TRBV19 and TRBJ1-2; 7 bases match TRBD1. J was trimmed by 4 bases and V by 3 bases; bases with no gene match: 8. The CDR3 has 15 amino acids. From germline, CDR1 is LNHDA and CDR2 SQIVND (reference sequence). The DNA for the CDR3 is TGTGCCAGTAGTATCAGCTCGGGACAGACCTATGGCTACACCTTC. Translated: CASSISSGQTYGYTF.

The rearrangement uses TRBV28 and TRBJ1-6, with 7 bases fitting TRBD1. The CDR3 spans 15 residues. Germline CDR1 and CDR2: MDHEN and SYDVKM. The J segment lost 7 bases and the V segment lost 4 bases, leaving 7 bases of the junction unmatched. CDR3 DNA sequence: TGTGCCAGCAGTTCCCCGACAGGGCAGAATTCACCCCTCCACTTT. Residues: CASSSPTGQNSPLHF.

The J gene is TRBJ2-6, the V gene TRBV9; tentatively, D is TRBD1 (5 bases). CDR1 and CDR2 (germline): SGDLS, YYNGEE. Trimming removed 0 bases at V and 6 bases at J, with 10 bases between. The CDR3 has 15 residues. The CDR3 nucleotides read TGTGCCAGCAGCGTAGAGGGGCGAGAGGCCAACGTCCTGACTTTC. This translates into CASSVEGREANVLTF.